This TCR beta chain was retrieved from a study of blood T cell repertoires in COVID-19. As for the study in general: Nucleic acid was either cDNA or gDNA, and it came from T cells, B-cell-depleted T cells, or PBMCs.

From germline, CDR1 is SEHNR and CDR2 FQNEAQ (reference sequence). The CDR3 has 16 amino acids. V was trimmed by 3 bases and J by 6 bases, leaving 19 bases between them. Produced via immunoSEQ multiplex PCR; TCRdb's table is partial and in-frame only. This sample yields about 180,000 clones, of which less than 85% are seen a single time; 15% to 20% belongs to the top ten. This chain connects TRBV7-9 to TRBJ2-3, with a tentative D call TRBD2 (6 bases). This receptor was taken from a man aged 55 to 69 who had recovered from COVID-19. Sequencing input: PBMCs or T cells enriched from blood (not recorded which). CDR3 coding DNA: TGTGCCAGCAGCTTTAACCCGGGGGATCTGTATGATACGCAGTATTTT. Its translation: CASSFNPGDLYDTQYF.